Following are 15 T cell receptor beta chains from one sample sequenced in a study of blood T cells in healthy people across ages. Using a J-beta primer mix together with a sample-barcoded 5' primer, a second PCR was run for about 6 to 12 cycles. TCRdb re-called the 5' RACE reads through MiXCR, storing one row per CDR3 protein. Among about 1,400,000 distinct CDR3 sequences listed, around 39% were seen once. The sample comprised blood. The origin of the receptors is a woman aged 18-30 years in good health.

This clonotype was observed a few times. The J gene is TRBJ2-7, the V gene TRBV12-3 or TRBV12-4, with 11 bases aligning to TRBD2. The V gene end was trimmed by 9 bases and the J gene end by 5 bases; junction bases not matched to a gene: 9. The CDR3 extends over 14 amino acids. CDR3 region: CASSGRASPNEQYF. In DNA, the CDR3 is TGTGCCAGTAGCGGGAGGGCCAGTCCCAACGAGCAGTACTTC.

V usage is TRBV6-1 and J usage is TRBJ1-2; D is unresolved. The germline CDR1 and CDR2 sequences are MNHNS and SASEGT. The CDR3 extends over 16 amino acids. V was trimmed by 0 bases and J by 1 base, leaving 12 bases between them. CDR3 sequence (DNA): TGTGCCAGCAGTGAAGCGCGGAGACTGATTAACTATGGCTACACCTTC. Amino acid sequence: CASSEARRLINYGYTF.

The V gene is TRBV13, the J gene TRBJ1-1; TRBD1 is a possible D gene (5 bases). Per the germline V gene, CDR1 is PRHDT and CDR2 is FYEKMQ (reference sequence). V lost 7 bases and J 4 bases, leaving 10 bases between the germline ends. This CDR3 is 12 amino acids long. The DNA for the CDR3 is TGTGCCAGCATCGGGGGGGGCACTGAAGCTTTCTTT. Translation gives CASIGGGTEAFF.

Note on this clonotype: This may arise from a read error, as a much more abundant clone is one base away. This CDR3 is CASSGRALRSTGTEVFF. CDR3 coding DNA: TGTGCCAGCAGTGGCAGGGCCCTCCGGAGTACGGGCACTGAAGTTTTCTTT. The chain combines TRBV12-3 or TRBV12-4 with TRBJ1-1; TRBD1 is a possible D gene (5 bases). CDR3 length: 17 amino acids.

J is TRBJ2-6 and V is TRBV2; 8 nucleotides align to TRBD1. J was trimmed by 3 bases and V by 2 bases; bases with no gene match: 6. Per the germline V gene, CDR1 is SNHLY and CDR2 is FYNNEI. The CDR3 runs 17 residues. CDR3 loop: CASSERGQGFGANVLTF. The CDR3 DNA is TGTGCCAGCAGTGAACGTGGACAGGGATTTGGGGCCAACGTCCTGACTTTC.

This clonotype was detected a few times. The chain has TRBV13 and TRBJ2-1; TRBD2 matches at 13 bases. CDR1 and CDR2 (germline): PRHDT, FYEKMQ (reference sequence). V trimming: 5 bases; J trimming: 0 bases; junction bases outside the gene matches: 4. The CDR3 sequence is 17 residues long. CDR3 coding DNA: TGTGCCAGCAGCAGGACTAGCGGGAGTGCCTCCTACAATGAGCAGTTCTTC. As protein: CASSRTSGSASYNEQFF.

The chain links TRBV28 to TRBJ1-2; 9 nucleotides match TRBD1. The V segment lost 6 bases and the J segment 4 bases; nucleotides outside the gene matches: 21. In germline, CDR1 is MDHEN, CDR2 SYDVKM. The CDR3 covers 19 residues. The CDR3 nucleotides read TGTGCCAGCAGGATCACCGTACAGGGGGCCTACCACCACTTCTATGGCTACACCTTC. This sequence encodes CASRITVQGAYHHFYGYTF.

This clonotype was seen once. The gene calls are TRBV30 and TRBJ2-5; 7 bases fit TRBD2. The trim removed 7 bases at V and 0 bases at J, leaving 8 bases unmatched. CDR1 is GTSNPN, CDR2 SVGIG, per germline (reference sequence). The CDR3 loop spans 14 amino acids. As DNA, the CDR3 is TGTGCCTCCTCGGGGGGAGAGTACCAAGAGACCCAGTACTTC. Amino acids: CASSGGEYQETQYF.

In nucleotides, the CDR3 is TGTGCCAGCAGCTTAAGGGAAACAGGGGGCGAAAACAATGAGCAGTTCTTC. This sequence encodes CASSLRETGGENNEQFF. The chain has TRBV7-9 and TRBJ2-1; 9 positions agree with TRBD1. V gave up 2 bases and J gave up 5 bases; unmatched junction bases: 10. Germline V gene sequence: CDR1 SEHNR, CDR2 FQNEAQ (reference sequence). The CDR3 extends over 17 amino acids.

This chain connects TRBV4-2 to TRBJ2-1; TRBD2 matches at 7 bases. Unmatched junction bases numbered 5, after V lost 3 bases and J lost 9 bases. CDR3 length equals 13 residues. Germline V CDR1 and CDR2: LGHNA, YNFKEQ. CDR3 residues: CASSHGLGFEQFF. In DNA form, the CDR3 reads TGTGCCAGCAGCCACGGACTAGGTTTTGAGCAGTTCTTC.

This clonotype has more than one count but fewer than ten. V and J are TRBV11-2 and TRBJ2-7; 10 bases line up with TRBD2. V shed 1 base and J 3 bases; nucleotides not matched to a gene: 6. Germline CDR1 SGHAT, CDR2 FQNNGV. The CDR3 totals 16 residues. The CDR3 region has the DNA TGTGCCAGCAGCTTAGGTTGGACTAGCGGCAACTACGAGCAGTACTTC. This gives the protein CASSLGWTSGNYEQYF.

Note on this clonotype: A read error may produce the germline difference seen at one junction end. The rearrangement links TRBV4-1 to TRBJ1-2, with D possibly TRBD1 on 5 matching bases. CDR3 length: 14 amino acids. CDR1 MGHRA and CDR2 YSYEKL come from the germline V gene. This chain's CDR3 is CASSQQGSDYGYNF. The DNA of the CDR3 is TGCGCCAGCAGCCAACAGGGTAGCGACTATGGCTACAACTTC.

This clonotype was counted a few times. The gene calls are TRBV6-1 and TRBJ1-2; TRBD1 is a possible D gene (6 bases). In germline, CDR1 is MNHNS, CDR2 SASEGT. The CDR3 extends over 17 amino acids. The V gene lost 5 bases and the J gene lost 0 bases, with 19 bases spanning the gap. The CDR3, as DNA: TGTGCCAGCAGTCCCCTGAGGGGGGATTTTGCTAACTATGGCTACACCTTC. Translated: CASSPLRGDFANYGYTF.

The chain carries TRBV5-1 and TRBJ2-1; 7 bases match TRBD1. The V and J ends lost 7 bases and 2 bases, in that order; junction bases with no gene match: 6. The V gene's germline CDR1 is SGHRS and CDR2 YFSETQ. The CDR3 loop spans 14 amino acids. The CDR3 DNA follows: TGCGCCAGCGGAACGACAGGGACCTACAATGAGCAGTTCTTC. Residues: CASGTTGTYNEQFF. The full variable domain, with the rest looked up from reference TRBV5-1 and TRBJ2-1, is KAGVTQTPRYLIKTRGQQVTLSCSPISGHRSVSWYQQTPGQGLQFLFEYFSETQRNKGNFPGRFSGRQFSNSRSEMNVSTLELGDSALYLCASGTTGTYNEQFFGPGTRLTVL.

The CDR3 nucleotides are TGTGCCAGCGAGGGGAAAGGGGCCAACGTCCTGACTTTC. Residues: CASEGKGANVLTF. The chain has TRBV12-3 or TRBV12-4 and TRBJ2-6; TRBD1 or TRBD2 may be the D gene (5 bases each). Trimming pared 8 bases from V and 4 bases from J, leaving 9 bases between. The CDR3 sequence is 13 residues long.